This T cell receptor beta chain was captured by sequencing in a study of T cells in localized non-small cell lung cancer. Findings and caveats of the study: Uninvolved adjacent lung showed the highest T cell clonality, exceeding tumor.

Notes on this clone: What it binds is unknown.

TCRdb's table, derived via immunoSEQ multiplex PCR, lists solely in-frame clones and lacks some. The sample has more than 40,000 clones; approximately 86% are singletons. V gave up 4 bases and J gave up 5 bases, with 6 bases separating them. The V gene's germline CDR1 is SGHVS and CDR2 FQNEAQ. There are 11 residues in the CDR3. The source material was PBMCs, sampled before any cancer treatment. This rearrangement joins TRBV7-8 to TRBJ2-7; D gene ambiguous. This sequence was found in a man between 40 and 70 years old with stage II lung adenocarcinoma. CDR3 region: CASSSWDEQYV. The CDR3 nucleotides read TGTGCCAGCAGCTCATGGGACGAGCAGTACGTC.